These 14 T cell receptor beta chains came from one sample sequenced in a study of radiotherapy plus CTLA-4 blockade in lung cancer. Measured with immunoSEQ multiplex PCR; TCRdb has only the in-frame clones, and not every one. The sample has about 77,000 clones; roughly 69% are singletons. The sequences come from peripheral blood, collected from a patient treated with radiotherapy plus ipilimumab. The origin of the receptors is a human donor with non-small cell lung cancer whose response to radiotherapy plus ipilimumab could not be evaluated.

This chain joins TRBV7-9 and TRBJ1-3, with D maybe TRBD1 (5 bases). Trimming left V 3 bases short and J 8 bases short, with 14 bases between. The CDR3 loop spans 14 amino acids. Germline V gene sequence: CDR1 SEHNR, CDR2 FQNEAQ (reference sequence). As DNA, the CDR3 is TGTGCCAGCAGCTTCGTGCAGGGTATGGACACCATATATTTT. Encoded protein: CASSFVQGMDTIYF.

The chain links TRBV18 to TRBJ1-3, with 8 bases fitting TRBD1. The CDR3 extends over 16 amino acids. The germline V gene encodes CDR1 KGHSH and CDR2 LQKENI. J lost 0 bases, V lost 5 bases, and 6 bases had no gene match. Here the CDR3 DNA reads TGTGCCAGCTCAACCAGGACAGGGTCCTCTGGAAACACCATATATTTT. This gives the protein CASSTRTGSSGNTIYF.

The chain combines TRBV5-1 with TRBJ2-5; 10 bases match TRBD2. The ends lost 4 bases at V and 2 bases at J; junction bases unmatched: 14. Germline V gene lookup returns CDR1 SGHRS and CDR2 YFSETQ. CDR3 size: 18 residues. CDR3 protein: CASSRSPSSGRYQETQYF. The CDR3 region has the DNA TGCGCCAGCAGCCGATCCCCATCTAGCGGGAGATATCAAGAGACCCAGTACTTC.

The V call is TRBV19, the J call TRBJ1-3; D gene ambiguous. The CDR3 consists of 15 residues. Germline CDR1 LNHDA, CDR2 SQIVND (reference sequence). Between the trimmed V and J ends, which lost 7 bases and 2 bases, there was a span of 15 bases. DNA of the CDR3: TGTGCCAGTATACGAGAGGGTGTGACTGGAAACACCATATATTTT. This codes for CASIREGVTGNTIYF.

The rearrangement uses TRBV12-5 and TRBJ2-7, with 7 bases that match TRBD1. Germline V gene lookup returns CDR1 LGHNT and CDR2 FRNRAP. V trimming: 0 bases; J trimming: 3 bases; junction bases outside the gene matches: 2. The CDR3 has 14 residues. The chain's CDR3 is CASGLVTGDYEQYF. CDR3 nucleotide sequence: TGTGCTAGTGGTTTGGTAACAGGGGACTACGAGCAGTACTTC.

The chain couples TRBV7-2 to TRBJ2-3; D is possibly TRBD2 (7 bases). Germline CDR1 reads SGHTA; CDR2 reads FQGNSA. V was cut by 0 bases and J by 5 bases, with 9 bases left in between. This CDR3 is built from 14 residues. The CDR3 region is CASSLAGGRDTQYF. CDR3 in DNA: TGTGCCAGCAGCTTAGCGGGGGGGCGAGATACGCAGTATTTT. Combining the CDR3 with reference TRBV7-2 and TRBJ2-3 gives the whole variable domain GAGVSQSPSNKVTEKGKDVELRCDPISGHTALYWYRQSLGQGLEFLIYFQGNSAPDKSGLPSDRFSAERTGGSVSTLTIQRTQQEDSAVYLCASSLAGGRDTQYFGPGTRLTVL.

The rearrangement uses TRBV9 and TRBJ2-3; 11 nucleotides match TRBD1. The germline gives CDR1 SGDLS, CDR2 YYNGEE. This CDR3 has 14 residues. The J segment lost 5 bases and the V segment lost 2 bases, leaving 1 base of the junction unmatched. The CDR3: CASSVGTGGDTQYF. The CDR3 DNA follows: TGTGCCAGCAGCGTCGGGACAGGGGGAGATACGCAGTATTTT. Full variable domain (remainder filled in from reference TRBV9 and TRBJ2-3): DSGVTQTPKHLITATGQRVTLRCSPRSGDLSVYWYQQSLDQGLQFLIQYYNGEERAKGNILERFSAQQFPDLHSELNLSSLELGDSALYFCASSVGTGGDTQYFGPGTRLTVL.

The DNA of the CDR3 is TGTGCCAGCAGGCCGCGGGGCGGAGACCTATACGAGCAGTACTTC. Protein: CASRPRGGDLYEQYF. The rearrangement uses TRBV6-5 and TRBJ2-7; tentative D call: TRBD2 (6 bases). There are 15 residues in the CDR3. Germline CDR1 is MNHEY and CDR2 is SVGAGI. Trimming stripped 6 bases from V and 4 bases from J, with 19 bases between.

This clone has only one observation. The chain's CDR3 is CASSHLSGGALNEQFF. The CDR3 region has the DNA TGCGCCAGCAGCCACCTCAGCGGGGGGGCTTTAAATGAGCAGTTCTTC. This chain links TRBV4-3 with TRBJ2-1, with TRBD2 identical over 10 bases. The J segment lost 7 bases and the V segment lost 3 bases, leaving 9 bases of the junction unmatched. CDR1 and CDR2 (germline): LGHNA, YSLEER. The CDR3 totals 16 residues.

This chain links TRBV28 with TRBJ1-5, with no clear D. The CDR3 extends over 16 amino acids. Germline loops: CDR1 MDHEN, CDR2 SYDVKM. Trimming took off 1 base at V and 0 bases at J, with 10 bases between the two ends. Here the CDR3 reads CASSLYGGNSNQPQHF. CDR3 nucleotide sequence: TGTGCCAGCAGTTTATATGGCGGAAATAGCAATCAGCCCCAGCATTTT.

The V call is TRBV15, the J call TRBJ2-5; TRBD1 matches 9 bases. This CDR3 is built from 16 residues. The V gene end was trimmed by 0 bases and the J gene end by 0 bases; junction bases not matched to a gene: 2. Per germline, CDR1 LNHNV and CDR2 YYDKDF (reference sequence). CDR3 loop: CATSREGTGNQETQYF. In DNA form, the CDR3 reads TGTGCCACCAGCAGAGAGGGGACAGGGAACCAAGAGACCCAGTACTTC. Using reference TRBV15 and TRBJ2-5 for the parts outside the CDR3, the full variable domain is DAMVIQNPRYQVTQFGKPVTLSCSQTLNHNVMYWYQQKSSQAPKLLFHYYDKDFNNEADTPDNFQSRRPNTSFCFLDIRSPGLGDTAMYLCATSREGTGNQETQYFGPGTRLLVL.

This chain uses TRBV5-6 with TRBJ1-1; perhaps TRBD1 as D (5 bases). CDR1 is SGHDT, CDR2 YYEEEE, per germline. Trimming left V 3 bases short and J 1 base short, with 13 bases between. This CDR3 spans 15 amino acids. Written as DNA, the CDR3 is TGTGCCAGCAGCTCGGGGGGAATACCGAACACTGAAGCTTTCTTT. Translation: CASSSGGIPNTEAFF. Together with reference TRBV5-6 and TRBJ1-1, the CDR3 gives the full variable domain: DAGVTQSPTHLIKTRGQQVTLRCSPKSGHDTVSWYQQALGQGPQFIFQYYEEEERQRGNFPDRFSGHQFPNYSSELNVNALLLGDSALYLCASSSGGIPNTEAFFGQGTRLTVV.

The chain joins TRBV14 to TRBJ1-2; possible D gene TRBD1, 6 bases. This CDR3 is built from 13 residues. V dropped 4 bases and J dropped 5 bases, with 11 bases sitting between them. Germline-derived CDR1 and CDR2 are SGHDN and FVKESK. The CDR3 DNA sequence: TGTGCCAGCAGCCCCGGAACAGGGTATGGCTACACCTTC. Protein sequence: CASSPGTGYGYTF.

V is TRBV19 and J is TRBJ1-1, with TRBD1 matching over 8 bases. CDR3 length: 16 residues. V shed 5 bases, J shed 2 bases, and the junction held 10 bases outside the gene matches. In germline, CDR1 is LNHDA, CDR2 SQIVND (reference sequence). Here the CDR3 DNA reads TGTGCCAGTAGTGTGGACAGGGTGGGACCTAACACTGAAGCTTTCTTT. As protein: CASSVDRVGPNTEAFF.